A selection of T cell receptor beta chains follows, all from one sample in a study of blood T cell repertoires in COVID-19. Repertoires were generated with immunoSEQ multiplex PCR, while TCRdb's copy carries only in-frame clones and drops some. The repertoire holds around 200,000 clones, with more than 75% as singletons. What was sequenced was peripheral blood. These TCRs come from a man aged 55 to 70 who had recovered from COVID-19. The CDR3 runs from the conserved cysteine through the conserved F or W. A D gene is named only where the DNA matches it firmly. Clone size is stated in some rows and not others, as once, few, many or a class when expanded.

>TRBV5-3|TRBJ2-5|.|.
CARSLGSVPGGQETQYF
TGTGCCAGAAGCTTGGGTTCCGTTCCCGGGGGACAAGAGACCCAGTACTTC
>TRBV10-3|TRBJ1-1|TRBD1|.
CAISDPGTGGTEAFF
TGTGCCATCAGTGACCCCGGGACAGGGGGGACTGAAGCTTTCTTT
>TRBV4-1|TRBJ2-5|TRBD1|.
CASSQEGTGPETQYF
TGCGCCAGCAGCCAAGAGGGGACAGGGCCAGAGACCCAGTACTTC
>TRBV7-6|TRBJ1-3|.|few
CASSLSREATIYF
TGTGCCAGCAGCTTATCTCGGGAGGCCACCATATATTTT
>TRBV5-1|TRBJ2-1|TRBD2|.
CASSQLAGGFYEQFF
TGCGCCAGCAGCCAACTAGCGGGGGGTTTTTATGAGCAGTTCTTC
>TRBV5-4|TRBJ1-2|.|few
CASSLPGDYGYTF
TGTGCCAGCAGCCTGCCGGGAGACTATGGCTACACCTTC
>TRBV27|TRBJ2-7|.|.
CASSPSNGRYEQYF
TGTGCCAGCAGCCCCTCGAACGGGAGATACGAGCAGTACTTC
>TRBV24-1|TRBJ2-3|TRBD1|.
CATTDNRDRGLRDTQYF
TGTGCCACCACCGACAATAGAGACAGGGGGCTTCGGGATACGCAGTATTTT
>TRBV2|TRBJ1-3|TRBD1|once
CASSGQGWDTIYF
TGTGCCAGCAGTGGACAGGGGTGGGACACCATATATTTT
>TRBV9|TRBJ2-3|.|.
CASSRGGDTQYF
TGTGCCAGCTCCCGGGGAGGAGATACGCAGTATTTT
>TRBV4-1|TRBJ2-2|.|.
CASSQVRTDANTGELFF
TGCGCCAGCAGCCAAGTTAGGACAGATGCGAACACCGGGGAGCTGTTTTTT
>TRBV7-2|TRBJ1-3|.|.
CASSTLSRAGNTIYF
TGTGCCAGCAGCACCTTATCGCGGGCTGGAAACACCATATATTTT
>TRBV18|TRBJ2-5|.|once
CASSPGAGGETQYF
TGTGCCAGCTCCCCCGGCGCGGGCGGGGAGACCCAGTACTTC
>TRBV4-2|TRBJ2-7|TRBD1|.
CASSQEWAAGTADYEQYF
TGTGCCAGCAGCCAAGAATGGGCTGCCGGGACAGCCGACTACGAGCAGTACTTC
>TRBV23-1|TRBJ2-2|.|.
CASSQSQGGELFF
TGCGCCAGCAGTCAATCGCAGGGCGGGGAGCTGTTTTTT
>TRBV11-3|TRBJ2-2|.|.
CASSLGAHRGNNINTGELFF
TGTGCCAGCAGCTTAGGTGCACACAGAGGGAACAATATAAACACCGGGGAGCTGTTTTTT
>TRBV5-8|TRBJ2-4|TRBD1|.
CASSPERQGLNIQYF
TGTGCCAGCAGCCCTGAGCGACAGGGGTTAAACATTCAGTACTTC
>TRBV25-1|TRBJ1-5|.|few
CASLRGSMGQPQHF
TGTGCCAGCCTCCGAGGGAGTATGGGTCAGCCCCAGCATTTT
>TRBV7-2|TRBJ2-7|TRBD1|once
CASSSRQGSYEQYF
TGTGCCAGCAGCTCCAGACAGGGCTCCTACGAGCAGTACTTC
>TRBV5-4|TRBJ2-3|TRBD2|.
CASSLGTSGGTDTQYF
TGTGCCAGCAGCTTGGGGACTAGCGGGGGGACAGATACGCAGTATTTT
>TRBV10-3|TRBJ1-2|TRBD1|.
CAISEFPGTGVNYGYTF
TGTGCCATCAGTGAGTTTCCCGGGACAGGGGTCAACTATGGCTACACCTTC
>TRBV18|TRBJ1-6|.|.
CASSPLPGVTNSPLHF
TGTGCCAGCTCACCCCTGCCGGGGGTTACGAATTCACCCCTCCACTTT
>TRBV10-3|TRBJ2-7|.|.
CAISESLTGTYEQYF
TGTGCCATCAGTGAGTCCCTGACTGGAACCTACGAGCAGTACTTC
>TRBV4-1|TRBJ1-6|.|.
CASRGDLYNSPLHF
TGCGCCAGCAGGGGAGATTTATATAATTCACCCCTCCACTTT
>TRBV5-1|TRBJ2-3|.|once
CASSPARRITDTQYF
TGCGCCAGCAGCCCGGCCAGGAGGATCACAGATACGCAGTATTTT
>TRBV6-5|TRBJ2-1|.|.
CASAGNEQFF
TGTGCCAGCGCGGGAAATGAGCAGTTCTTC
>TRBV5-6|TRBJ2-7|.|.
CASSPLQTGSYEQYF
TGTGCCAGCAGCCCCTTGCAGACAGGATCCTACGAGCAGTACTTC
>TRBV20-1|TRBJ2-4|.|once
CSASESALTSNGWQNIQYF
TGCAGTGCTAGTGAGAGTGCTCTGACTAGTAACGGTTGGCAGAACATTCAGTACTTC
>TRBV28|TRBJ2-5|TRBD1|.
CASSSGQGVETQYF
TGTGCCAGCAGTTCCGGACAGGGGGTTGAGACCCAGTACTTC
>TRBV5-1|TRBJ1-1|.|.
CASSFNSGTEAFF
TGCGCCAGCAGCTTTAATTCGGGCACTGAAGCTTTCTTT
>TRBV27|TRBJ1-6|.|.
CASSRGQYNSPLHF
TGTGCCAGCAGTCGCGGACAGTATAATTCACCCCTCCACTTT
>TRBV5-4|TRBJ2-7|TRBD2|.
CASSLASGPYEQYF
TGTGCCAGCAGCTTGGCTAGCGGACCCTACGAGCAGTACTTC
>TRBV18|TRBJ2-2|TRBD2|.
CASSPTSGRAAGELFF
TGTGCCAGCTCACCGACTAGCGGGAGGGCTGCCGGGGAGCTGTTTTTT
>TRBV5-4|TRBJ1-2|.|.
CASSPRGGERSGYTF
TGTGCCAGCAGCCCGAGGGGAGGAGAAAGGAGTGGCTACACCTTC
>TRBV6-2/TRBV6-3|TRBJ1-6|.|.
CASSYVGGRGNSLLHF
TGTGCCAGCAGTTACGTCGGGGGTAGGGGTAATTCACTCCTCCACTTT
>TRBV9|TRBJ2-7|TRBD2|.
CASSPSRRREGSYEQYF
TGTGCCAGCAGCCCCTCCCGTCGGCGGGAGGGCTCCTACGAGCAGTACTTC
>TRBV7-3|TRBJ2-2|.|.
CASSLMGGATGELFF
TGTGCCAGCAGCTTAATGGGAGGTGCCACCGGGGAGCTGTTTTTT
>TRBV28|TRBJ2-7|TRBD1|.
CASQPGQGAYEQYF
TGTGCCAGTCAACCGGGACAGGGGGCCTACGAGCAGTACTTC
>TRBV7-2|TRBJ1-3|.|few
CASSSLKKGGNTIYF
TGTGCCAGCAGCTCCCTGAAAAAGGGGGGAAACACCATATATTTT
>TRBV12-3/TRBV12-4|TRBJ2-5|.|.
CASSLVTGKQYF
TGTGCCAGCAGTTTAGTTACAGGAAAGCAGTACTTC
>TRBV29-1|TRBJ2-5|.|.
CSVAAVEGETQYF
TGCAGCGTTGCAGCGGTGGAGGGGGAGACCCAGTACTTC
>TRBV30|TRBJ2-1|.|.
CAWDASSYNEQFF
TGTGCCTGGGACGCTAGCTCCTACAATGAGCAGTTCTTC
>TRBV6-5|TRBJ1-1|TRBD1|.
CASIGENRGTEAFF
TGTGCCAGCATTGGAGAGAACAGGGGCACTGAAGCTTTCTTT
>TRBV6-4|TRBJ2-1|.|.
CASSTSPGGYNEQFF
TGTGCCAGCAGTACTAGCCCTGGGGGCTACAATGAGCAGTTCTTC
>TRBV4-3|TRBJ2-3|TRBD2|.
CASSTLAGGGTDTQYF
TGCGCCAGCAGCACCCTAGCGGGGGGCGGCACAGATACGCAGTATTTT
>TRBV5-1|TRBJ2-1|TRBD2|.
CATALLAGGLEQFF
TGCGCCACCGCGTTACTAGCGGGAGGGCTTGAGCAGTTCTTC
>TRBV19|TRBJ2-7|.|.
CASSAHNEQYF
TGTGCCAGTAGTGCCCACAACGAGCAGTACTTC
>TRBV2|TRBJ2-7|TRBD1|.
CASSDATGGHEQYF
TGTGCCAGCAGTGACGCGACAGGGGGTCACGAGCAGTACTTC
>TRBV21-1|TRBJ1-6|.|.
CASRKTRTGHSPLHF
TGTGCCAGCAGGAAGACACGGACAGGGCATTCACCCCTCCACTTT
>TRBV9|TRBJ2-1|TRBD1|.
CASSILQGSSYNEQFF
TGTGCCAGCAGCATCCTACAGGGGTCGTCCTACAATGAGCAGTTCTTC
>TRBV13|TRBJ2-1|TRBD2|few
CASSLLGTRERGEQFF
TGTGCCAGCAGCTTGCTCGGGACTAGGGAAAGGGGTGAGCAGTTCTTC
>TRBV6-1|TRBJ2-3|.|.
CASSENGGLDTQYF
TGTGCCAGCAGTGAAAACGGGGGTTTAGATACGCAGTATTTT
>TRBV4-3|TRBJ2-5|.|.
CASSQDLSAETQYF
TGCGCCAGCAGCCAAGATCTGTCAGCGGAGACCCAGTACTTC
>TRBV7-6|TRBJ1-2|.|.
CASSAGGDGHGGYTF
TGTGCCAGCAGCGCGGGGGGGGACGGCCATGGAGGCTACACCTTC
>TRBV6-5|TRBJ2-1|.|.
CASRRGGYNEQFF
TGTGCCAGCAGGCGAGGGGGCTACAATGAGCAGTTCTTC
>TRBV19|TRBJ1-3|.|few
CASKGAPLQSSGNTIYF
TGTGCCAGTAAAGGCGCGCCCCTACAGAGCTCTGGAAACACCATATATTTT
>TRBV9|TRBJ1-6|.|.
CASSVYTFNSPLHF
TGTGCCAGCAGCGTATACACCTTTAATTCACCCCTCCACTTT
>TRBV6-5|TRBJ1-1|.|few
CASRGTGSNTEAFF
TGTGCCAGCAGGGGAACAGGATCGAACACTGAAGCTTTCTTT